This T cell receptor beta chain was obtained from a study of blood T cell repertoires in COVID-19. TCRdb keeps only in-frame clones here, not all; method: immunoSEQ multiplex PCR. Here the sample spans roughly 260,000 clones, about nine tenths being singletons. Germline loops: CDR1 SGHTA, CDR2 FQGNSA. This CDR3 comprises 13 residues. The V end was cut by 4 bases, the J end by 3 bases, with 10 bases between. This TCR derives from a man in his 60s who had recovered from COVID-19. The J gene is TRBJ2-7, the V gene TRBV7-2; TRBD1 is a possible D gene (6 bases). The sample consisted of peripheral blood. The CDR3 region has the DNA TGTGCCAGCAGCTCTACACAGGGCTACGAGCAGTACTTC. Protein product: CASSSTQGYEQYF.